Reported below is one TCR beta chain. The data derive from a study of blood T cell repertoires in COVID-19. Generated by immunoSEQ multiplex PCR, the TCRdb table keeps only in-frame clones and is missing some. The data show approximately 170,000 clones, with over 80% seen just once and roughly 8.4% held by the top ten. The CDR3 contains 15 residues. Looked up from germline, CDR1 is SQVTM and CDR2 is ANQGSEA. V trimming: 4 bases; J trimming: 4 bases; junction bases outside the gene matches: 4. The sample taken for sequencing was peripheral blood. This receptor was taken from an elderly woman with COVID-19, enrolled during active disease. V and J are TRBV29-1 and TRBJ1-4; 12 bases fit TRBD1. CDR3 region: CSVVGTGGDNEKLFF. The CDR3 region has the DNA TGCAGCGTTGTCGGGACAGGGGGCGATAATGAAAAACTGTTTTTT.